This T cell receptor (beta chain) was captured in a study of blood T cell repertoires in COVID-19. TCRdb's copy holds only in-frame clones and misses some; the assay was immunoSEQ multiplex PCR. The sample shows about 340,000 clones, 83% of them seen only once. This CDR3 is 15 amino acids long. V was pared by 3 bases and J by 4 bases, with 13 bases between. Germline V gene lookup returns CDR1 LNHNV and CDR2 YYDKDF (reference sequence). This clone was detected many times. V and J are TRBV15 and TRBJ1-5, with a possible D match to TRBD1 (5 bases). The source is a man aged 25-45 years with active or convalescent COVID-19. The sample comprised peripheral blood. In nucleotides, the CDR3 is TGTGCCACCAGCAGGTCCAGGGATTTGAATCAGCCCCAGCATTTT. Translating gives CATSRSRDLNQPQHF.